This T cell receptor beta chain is drawn from a study of molecular identifiers for immune sequencing clone quantification. From the PCR reads, TCRdb called clonotypes with MiXCR, one entry per CDR3 protein. The sample has approximately 500,000 distinct CDR3 sequences, around 23% seen once. Concerning this clonotype: A much larger clone lies one base from this, so it may be a read error.

CDR1 and CDR2 (germline): SGDLS, YYNGEE. This CDR3 contains 12 residues. The authors gated naive CD8 T cells as CD8+CD4-CCR7+CD45RA+ for sorting. Input material: naive CD8+ T cells from blood, with Jurkat cell RNA spiked in. The subset: FACS-sorted CD8+CD4-CCR7+CD45RA+ naive T cells. V usage is TRBV9 and J usage is TRBJ2-2; unclear D gene. The source is a human donor in good health. Some libraries in this study had Jurkat cell RNA spiked in. The CDR3, as DNA: TGTGCCGGCAGCGTAAGGGCCGGGGAGCTGTTTTTT. Its protein product is CAGSVRAGELFF.